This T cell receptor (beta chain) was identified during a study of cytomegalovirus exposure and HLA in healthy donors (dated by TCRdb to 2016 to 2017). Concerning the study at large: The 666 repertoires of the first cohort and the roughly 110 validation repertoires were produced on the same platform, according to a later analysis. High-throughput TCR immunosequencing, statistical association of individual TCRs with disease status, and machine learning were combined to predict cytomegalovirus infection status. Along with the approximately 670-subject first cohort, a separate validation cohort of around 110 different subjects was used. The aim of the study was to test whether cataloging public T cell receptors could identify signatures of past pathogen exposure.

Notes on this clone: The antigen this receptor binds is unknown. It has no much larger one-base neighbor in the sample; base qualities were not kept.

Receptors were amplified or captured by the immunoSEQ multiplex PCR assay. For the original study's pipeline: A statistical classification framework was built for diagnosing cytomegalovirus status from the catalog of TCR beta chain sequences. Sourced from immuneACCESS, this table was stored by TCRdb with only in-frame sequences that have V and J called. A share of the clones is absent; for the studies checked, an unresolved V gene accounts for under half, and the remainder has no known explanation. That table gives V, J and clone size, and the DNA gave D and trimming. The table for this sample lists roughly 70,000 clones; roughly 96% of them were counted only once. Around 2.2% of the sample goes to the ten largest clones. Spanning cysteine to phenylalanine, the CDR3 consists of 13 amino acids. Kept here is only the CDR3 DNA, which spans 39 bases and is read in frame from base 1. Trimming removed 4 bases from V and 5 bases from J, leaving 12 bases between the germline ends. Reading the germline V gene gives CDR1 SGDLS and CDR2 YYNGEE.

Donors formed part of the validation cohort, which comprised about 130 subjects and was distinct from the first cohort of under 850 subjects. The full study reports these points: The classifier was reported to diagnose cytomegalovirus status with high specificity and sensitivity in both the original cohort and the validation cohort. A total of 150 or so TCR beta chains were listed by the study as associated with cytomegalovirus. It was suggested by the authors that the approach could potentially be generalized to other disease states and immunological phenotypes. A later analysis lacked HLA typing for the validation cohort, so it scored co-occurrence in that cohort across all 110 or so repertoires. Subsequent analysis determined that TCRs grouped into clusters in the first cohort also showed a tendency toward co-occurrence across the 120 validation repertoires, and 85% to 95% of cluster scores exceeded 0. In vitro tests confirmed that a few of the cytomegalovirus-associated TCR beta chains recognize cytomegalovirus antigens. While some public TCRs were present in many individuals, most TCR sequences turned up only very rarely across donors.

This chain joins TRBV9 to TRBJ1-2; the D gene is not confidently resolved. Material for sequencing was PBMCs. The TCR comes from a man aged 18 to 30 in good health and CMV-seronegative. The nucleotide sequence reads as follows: TGTGCCAGCAGCCCAGCGGGCGGGTATGGCTACACCTTC. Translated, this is CASSPAGGYGYTF.